This TCR beta chain was captured in a study of T cells in Graves' hyperthyroidism and ophthalmopathy (dated by TCRdb to about 2019). About the full investigation: Peripheral blood samples were taken at the time of initial diagnosis, prior to any treatment. To identify TCR V-J signatures that set the groups apart, the researchers used a discovery cohort of about a hundred patients, made up of roughly 45 with Graves' ophthalmopathy and 57 with stable Graves' hyperthyroidism. The paper describes TCR Vbeta CDR3 sequencing of 120 to 150 peripheral blood samples, made up of some 40 ophthalmopathy patients, some 76 hyperthyroidism patients and 17 progressor patients. Thyroid tissue and blood T-cell repertoires from roughly six Graves' hyperthyroidism patients were also compared in the study. After blood sampling, hyperthyroidism patients were treated with methimazole at a starting dose of 30 mg daily, and ophthalmopathy patients were treated with high-dose intravenous methylprednisolone. For training and testing, the 100 or so patients in the discovery cohort were randomly divided in a 7:3 ratio. Prospective prediction of ophthalmopathy was tested in an independent validation cohort of fewer than 20 hyperthyroidism patients and some 17 patients who later progressed to ophthalmopathy. Study-wide findings and limitations: Most expanded thyroid clonotypes (frequency above 0.001) were also found in blood, which suggests that blood repertoires may mirror thyroid immune responses. No statistical method was used to fix the sample size in advance, and group allocation was not hidden from the investigators. In validation, progression to ophthalmopathy was predicted by the model with 70.59% sensitivity and approximately 78% specificity, a median of 6.5 months before onset. A 13 V-J signature model separated ophthalmopathy from stable hyperthyroidism, with 87.88% sensitivity and 81% to 82% specificity in cross-validation and 80%/75% in testing.

Amplification of TCR beta CDR3 regions was carried out from RNA transcripts. A first-round RT-PCR of the TCR CDR3 used the HTBI primer set with the Qiagen OneStep RT-PCR kit. The libraries were constructed in a second round of multiplex PCR and then size-selected and purified. Paired-end sequencing of the libraries was performed with 100 bp reads on an Illumina HiSeq2000. Regarding the original processing steps: SOAPnuke was used to process the raw data, throwing out any read that contained adapters or uncalled bases, had a mean Phred below 15, or lacked an exact constant-primer or identifier match. COPE v1.2.5 was used to merge high-quality paired reads, and clonotypes were defined as unique nucleotide sequences. Clonotypes were aligned to IMGT TRBV, TRBD and TRBJ reference segments using MiTCR v1.1. Only V-J combinations with frequency above 0.0001, covering about 99% of repertoires, were analysed. A TCS score was defined as the ratio of F50 (clonal expansion) to E x V (chaos), with BLOSUM62-based TCRdist applied between CDR3 peptides within each V-J. Welch's t-statistics and random forest reduced fewer than 600 V-J features to about 13, which were used in a naive Bayes classifier (R e1071). Starting from the raw public reads, TCRdb applied fastp trimming at Q25, assembled clones with MiXCR and retained in-frame beta chains. Here each entry gathers all rows of one CDR3 protein and keeps the most common genes and DNA. What appears here as the V and J calls and clone size reflects TCRdb's work, not the paper's. A total of under 600,000 distinct CDR3 sequences appear in this sample, around 15% of them only once. Roughly 3% of the sample is taken by the ten largest.

Ophthalmopathy patients had moderately to severely active disease, Clinical Activity Score of at least 3, NOSPECS grade of at least 4, and duration under 3 months. Any patient with an uncontrolled infection, another autoimmune disease, pregnancy or lactation was excluded. Diagnoses were based on clinical symptoms, serum thyroxine and TRAb, thyroid ultrasound and orbital computed tomography. PBMCs were separated from 7.5 to 10 ml of fresh peripheral blood using Ficoll-Paque density gradient centrifugation. Total RNA was extracted using Trizol reagent, and RNA quality was assessed on an Agilent 2100 Bioanalyzer. The CDR3, from cysteine to phenylalanine, totals 16 residues. Left in the record is the CDR3 DNA by itself, 48 bases read in frame from the first base. CDR1 and CDR2, per the germline V gene, are MDHEN and SYDVKM. About this clonotype itself: Its antigen is not yet known. A much larger clone lies one base from this, so it may be a read error.

The TCR was taken from a woman in her forties with Graves' ophthalmopathy. The sequenced sample was blood. The rearrangement joined TRBV28 to TRBJ2-7; the D segment could be TRBD2, given 5 matching bases. In nucleotide form, the sequence is TGTGCCAGCATTTTATTGGGTCAGTCGGGAACCTACGAGCAGTACTTC. The resulting protein is CASILLGQSGTYEQYF.